These 27 T cell receptor beta chains were sequenced from one sample in a study of blood T cells in healthy people across ages. Combining a sample-barcoded 5' primer with a J-beta primer mix, a second PCR ran for roughly 6 to 11 cycles. TCRdb ran MiXCR on the 5' RACE reads and lists one entry per CDR3 protein. The sample contains hundreds of thousands of distinct CDR3 sequences, approximately 40% of which appear only once. Sequencing was carried out using blood. The receptors stem from an elderly man in good health.

This clonotype came up many times. V is TRBV29-1 and J is TRBJ1-2; tentatively, D is TRBD1 (5 bases). Germline V lookup: CDR1 SQVTM, CDR2 ANQGSEA. The CDR3 runs 13 residues. The ends were cut back, 3 bases at V and 4 bases at J, with 12 bases in the middle. CDR3 sequence (DNA): TGCAGCGTTGATATGGGTGGGGGCTATGGCTACACCTTC. Amino acids: CSVDMGGGYGYTF.

This clonotype showed up just a few times. The V gene is TRBV20-1, the J gene TRBJ2-4, with 7 bases identical to TRBD1. The V gene's germline CDR1 is DFQATT and CDR2 SNEGSKA (reference sequence). The CDR3 has 16 residues. V shed 0 bases and J 2 bases; nucleotides not matched to a gene: 7. The CDR3 loop is CSARDAQGVPKNIQYF. The CDR3 DNA reads TGCAGTGCTAGAGATGCTCAGGGGGTTCCCAAAAACATTCAGTACTTC.

This clonotype was observed many times. A much larger clone sits a single nucleotide away, making a read error possible. The chain employs TRBV25-1 and TRBJ1-2; 8 nucleotides align to TRBD1. The CDR3 is made up of 15 amino acids. CDR1 MGHDK and CDR2 SYGVNS come from the germline V gene. The V gene end was trimmed by 6 bases and the J gene end by 2 bases; junction bases not matched to a gene: 8. CDR3 sequence (DNA): TGTGCCAGCAGGGGAACGAGACAGGGGAACTATGGCTACACCTTC. Protein sequence: CASRGTRQGNYGYTF.

The chain has TRBV20-1 and TRBJ2-1; unclear D gene. CDR1 is DFQATT and CDR2 is SNEGSKA in the germline V gene (reference sequence). CDR3 length: 11 amino acids. Trimming left V 8 bases short and J 8 bases short, with 13 bases between. CDR3 coding DNA: TGCAGTCCCGGAATTGGGGATGAGCAGTTCTTC. It specifies CSPGIGDEQFF.

This clonotype showed up just once. The chain uses TRBV12-3 or TRBV12-4 and TRBJ2-7; a possible D gene is TRBD1 (6 bases). This CDR3 has 14 amino acids. Trimming took 3 bases from V and 5 from J, leaving 14 bases between them. CDR3 DNA sequence: TGTGCCAGCAGTTTTGGCAGGGGATCCCACGAGCAGTACTTC. Protein product: CASSFGRGSHEQYF.

The genes are TRBV7-2 and TRBJ2-5, with a possible D match to TRBD1 (5 bases). Between the trimmed V and J ends, which lost 5 bases and 3 bases, there was a span of 10 bases. This CDR3 comprises 13 residues. The germline CDR1 and CDR2 sequences are SGHTA and FQGNSA. CDR3 nucleotides: TGTGCCAGCAGCCCAGGGTTCGAAGAGACCCAGTACTTC. Translation: CASSPGFEETQYF.

The J gene is TRBJ2-7, the V gene TRBV6-2 or TRBV6-3, with D perhaps matching TRBD2 (8 bases). The V gene's germline CDR1 is MNHEY and CDR2 SVGEGT. The CDR3 loop spans 16 amino acids. V shed 6 bases and J shed 9 bases, with 27 bases lying between them. Here the CDR3 DNA reads TGTGCCAGCAGGGACAGGACTAGCCCCCCTTTCCACGGGCAGTACTTC. It yields the protein CASRDRTSPPFHGQYF.

This clonotype was observed many times. The V gene is TRBV29-1, the J gene TRBJ2-5, with D possibly matching TRBD1 (6 bases). Germline lookup yields CDR1 SQVTM and CDR2 ANQGSEA. CDR3 length: 13 amino acids. Trimming removed 5 bases at V and 3 bases at J, with 13 bases between. This chain's CDR3 is CSVTGFEKETQYF. The CDR3 DNA reads TGCAGCGTTACAGGGTTTGAGAAAGAGACCCAGTACTTC.

This chain uses TRBV4-3 with TRBJ2-1; 11 nucleotides match TRBD1. CDR1 is LGHNA, CDR2 YSLEER, per germline. Trimming at V came to 0 bases and at J to 7 bases, leaving 5 bases not matched to a gene. The CDR3 consists of 16 residues. CDR3 in DNA: TGCGCCAGCAGCCAAGACTGGACAGGGGGCCTGAATGAGCAGTTCTTC. Its translation: CASSQDWTGGLNEQFF.

In the case of this clonotype: One end of the junction is discordant with germline, which a read error may explain. This chain connects TRBV6-2 or TRBV6-3 to TRBJ2-3, with 10 nucleotides matching TRBD1. This CDR3 is built from 16 residues. CDR1 and CDR2 (germline): MNHEY, SVGEGT. This CDR3 reads CASSYGTGASTDTRYF. DNA of the CDR3: TGTGCCAGCAGTTACGGGACAGGGGCCAGCACAGATACGCGGTATTTT.

The chain has TRBV3-1 and TRBJ2-3, with 9 nucleotides matching TRBD1. Germline trimming cut 4 bases from V and 5 bases from J; bases unmatched to any gene: 7. The germline V gene encodes CDR1 LGHDT and CDR2 YNNKEL (reference sequence). The length of the CDR3 is 15 residues. The CDR3 reads CASSPWGQGLDTQYF. CDR3 coding DNA: TGTGCCAGCAGCCCCTGGGGACAGGGCCTAGATACGCAGTATTTT.

V is TRBV7-2 and J is TRBJ2-1; 12 bases are a match to TRBD2. J lost 5 bases, V lost 5 bases, and 4 bases had no gene match. Germline CDR1 and CDR2: SGHTA and FQGNSA. The CDR3 extends over 15 amino acids. In nucleotides, the CDR3 is TGTGCCAGCAGCCAGACTAGCGGGAGTAACAATGAGCAGTTCTTC. Translation gives CASSQTSGSNNEQFF.

This clonotype was seen only a few times. The chain is built from TRBV5-1 and TRBJ1-6; TRBD1 might be the D (6 bases). V was shortened by 5 bases and J by 10 bases, with 16 bases between the two germline ends. Germline V gives CDR1 SGHRS, CDR2 YFSETQ. The CDR3 consists of 14 residues. The CDR3 DNA follows: TGCGCCAGCAGGATCGACAGGATCAGCTCACCCCTCCACTTT. It codes for CASRIDRISSPLHF.

This clonotype occurred a few times. The chain links TRBV24-1 to TRBJ2-6; 7 bases match TRBD1. This CDR3 spans 17 amino acids. V lost 0 bases and J lost 4; bases outside the gene matches: 5. Germline loops: CDR1 KGHDR, CDR2 SFDVKD. This chain's CDR3 is CATSDLKQGFGANVLTF. The CDR3 nucleotides are TGTGCCACCAGTGATTTGAAACAGGGGTTCGGGGCCAACGTCCTGACTTTC.

This clonotype was seen a few times. The CDR3 region is CSARVPSGGETQYF. The CDR3 region has the DNA TGCAGTGCTAGAGTTCCTAGCGGAGGAGAGACCCAGTACTTC. This chain uses TRBV20-1 with TRBJ2-5, with 7 bases that match TRBD2. The length of the CDR3 is 14 residues. Germline V gives CDR1 DFQATT, CDR2 SNEGSKA (reference sequence). Germline trimming cut 1 base from V and 4 bases from J; bases unmatched to any gene: 6.

This clonotype was observed a few times. This chain connects TRBV28 to TRBJ2-5; 13 nucleotides match TRBD2. This CDR3 contains 16 residues. Germline V gene lookup returns CDR1 MDHEN and CDR2 SYDVKM. The V gene end was trimmed by 4 bases and the J gene end by 4 bases; junction bases not matched to a gene: 6. The CDR3 nucleotides read TGTGCCAGCAGTTCCTCGACTAGCGGGAGGAGAGAGACCCAGTACTTC. Amino acids: CASSSSTSGRRETQYF.

The chain has TRBV7-2 and TRBJ1-1; no clear D gene. This CDR3 spans 13 amino acids. Looked up from germline, CDR1 is SGHTA and CDR2 is FQGNSA. V was shortened by 5 bases and J by 3 bases, with 10 bases between the two germline ends. CDR3 nucleotides: TGTGCCAGCAGCCCAGAAGTATACACTGAAGCTTTCTTT. Translated: CASSPEVYTEAFF.

V and J are TRBV16 and TRBJ2-1; 12 positions match TRBD2. The germline V gene encodes CDR1 KGHSY and CDR2 FQNENV. The trim removed 1 base at V and 1 base at J, leaving 11 bases unmatched. This CDR3 region has 20 residues. In nucleotides, the CDR3 is TGTGCCAGCAGCCAATTGGTAGTGACTAGCGGGAGAACGTCCTACAATGAGCAGTTCTTC. Translation gives CASSQLVVTSGRTSYNEQFF.

This clonotype was picked up a small number of times. V usage is TRBV4-3 and J usage is TRBJ2-4, with 7 bases matching TRBD1. CDR1 is LGHNA, CDR2 YSLEER, per germline. This CDR3 is 15 amino acids long. V shed 3 bases, J shed 4 bases, and the junction held 6 bases outside the gene matches. This CDR3 reads CASSQTGTVKNIQYF. CDR3 in DNA: TGCGCCAGCAGCCAGACCGGGACAGTAAAAAACATTCAGTACTTC.

The rearrangement uses TRBV20-1 and TRBJ2-1; D is undetermined. The J call may be wrong; the DNA end is better matched by TRBJ2-7. The CDR3 loop spans 14 amino acids. The germline CDR1 and CDR2 sequences are DFQATT and SNEGSKA (reference sequence). As DNA, the CDR3 is TGCAGTGCTAGGCCGAGGTGGACCTACAATGAGCAGTACTTC. Translation: CSARPRWTYNEQYF.

The chain couples TRBV24-1 to TRBJ2-7, with TRBD2 matching 7 bases. The CDR3 is 15 amino acids. Germline loops: CDR1 KGHDR, CDR2 SFDVKD. After removal of 1 base from V and 3 bases from J, the junction contained 5 bases not matched to a gene. The CDR3 coding sequence is TGTGCCACCAGTGATTTTTCCGGGGGGAACTACGAGCAGTACTTC. It codes for CATSDFSGGNYEQYF.

This clonotype came up a few times. CDR3 amino acids: CASSSPGLPVVTDTQYF. For the CDR3, the DNA is TGTGCCAGCAGCTCGCCGGGACTCCCGGTTGTAACAGATACGCAGTATTTT. V usage is TRBV6-2 or TRBV6-3 and J usage is TRBJ2-3, with D perhaps matching TRBD2 (6 bases). Looked up from germline, CDR1 is MNHEY and CDR2 is SVGEGT. The CDR3 has 17 amino acids. V was shortened by 6 bases and J by 3 bases, with 22 bases between the two germline ends.

The J gene is TRBJ1-5, the V gene TRBV20-1, with D tentatively TRBD1 (5 bases). V was trimmed by 2 bases and J by 0 bases, leaving 8 bases between them. This CDR3 spans 14 amino acids. The germline V gene encodes CDR1 DFQATT and CDR2 SNEGSKA (reference sequence). The CDR3 protein is CSARPGYSNQPQHF. CDR3 sequence (DNA): TGCAGTGCTAGACCAGGGTATAGCAATCAGCCCCAGCATTTT.

The V gene is TRBV2, the J gene TRBJ2-2; 7 nucleotides line up with TRBD2. The germline V gene encodes CDR1 SNHLY and CDR2 FYNNEI. This CDR3 has 17 amino acids. Unmatched junction bases numbered 9, after V lost 4 bases and J lost 1 base. The DNA of the CDR3 is TGTGCCAGCAGTGTTCTTCCGGGGGGTCTGAACACCGGGGAGCTGTTTTTT. Amino acid sequence: CASSVLPGGLNTGELFF.

This sequence joins TRBV27 and TRBJ2-3; TRBD1 is a possible D gene (6 bases). The CDR3 has 15 amino acids. CDR1 and CDR2 (germline): MNHEY, SMNVEV (reference sequence). Trimming shortened V by 6 bases and J by 0 bases, and 13 bases separated the two germline ends. CDR3 bases: TGTGCCAGCAGACCTTTGGGGGCTAGCACAGATACGCAGTATTTT. Amino acid sequence: CASRPLGASTDTQYF.

This clonotype was counted a single time. CDR3 DNA: TGTGCCAGCAGGACATTTCCCTCGACTAGCGGGAGGTATCCCAGGGAGCTGTTTTTT. Amino acids: CASRTFPSTSGRYPRELFF. This rearrangement joins TRBV12-3 or TRBV12-4 to TRBJ2-2, with 13 nucleotides matching TRBD2. The CDR3 is 19 amino acids. V gave up 6 bases and J gave up 9 bases; unmatched junction bases: 19.

This clonotype was detected ten times or more. This rearrangement joins TRBV7-9 to TRBJ2-7; possibly TRBD1 or TRBD2 for D (5 bases each). V was pared by 2 bases and J by 7 bases, with 15 bases between. CDR3 length equals 14 residues. CDR1 is SEHNR, CDR2 FQNEAQ, per germline (reference sequence). CDR3 in DNA: TGTGCCAGCAGCTTATCGGTAGGGACGGGAGAGCAGTACTTC. Its protein product is CASSLSVGTGEQYF. Together with reference TRBV7-9 and TRBJ2-7, the CDR3 gives the full variable domain: DTGVSQNPRHKITKRGQNVTFRCDPISEHNRLYWYRQTLGQGPEFLTYFQNEAQLEKSRLLSDRFSAERPKGSFSTLEIQRTEQGDSAMYLCASSLSVGTGEQYFGPGTRLTVT.